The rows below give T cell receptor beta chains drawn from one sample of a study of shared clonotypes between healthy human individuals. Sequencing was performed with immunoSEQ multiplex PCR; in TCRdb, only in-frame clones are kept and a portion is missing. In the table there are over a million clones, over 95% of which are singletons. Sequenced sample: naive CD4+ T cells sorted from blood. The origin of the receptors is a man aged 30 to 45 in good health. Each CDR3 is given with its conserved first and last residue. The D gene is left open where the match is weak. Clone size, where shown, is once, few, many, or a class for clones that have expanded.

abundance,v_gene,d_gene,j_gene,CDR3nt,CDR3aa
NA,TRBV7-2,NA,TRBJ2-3,TGTGCCAGCAGCTTACGGCCTGTTCTGGATACGCAGTATTTT,CASSLRPVLDTQYF
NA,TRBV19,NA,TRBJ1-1,TGTGCCAGTAGTATCCCCGGAGGGCCGGCTTTCTTT,CASSIPGGPAFF
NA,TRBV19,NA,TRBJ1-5,TGTGCCAGTAGTATACAGGCAGGGGCTTATAGCAATCAGCCCCAGCATTTT,CASSIQAGAYSNQPQHF
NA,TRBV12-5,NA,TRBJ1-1,TGTGCTAGTGGTTTGGTGGAGTCGAGAGTGGGCACTGAAGCTTTCTTT,CASGLVESRVGTEAFF
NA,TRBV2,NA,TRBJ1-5,TGTGCCAGCAGTGACGTCTGGGATCAGCCCCAGCATTTT,CASSDVWDQPQHF
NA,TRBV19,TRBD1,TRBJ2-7,TGTGCCAGTAGTGGGGGACAGGGGGTCTCCTACGAGCAGTACTTC,CASSGGQGVSYEQYF
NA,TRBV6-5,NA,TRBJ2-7,TGTGCCAGCAGACGACAGGACGAGCAGTACTTC,CASRRQDEQYF
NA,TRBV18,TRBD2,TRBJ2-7,TGTGCCAGCTCACCATTCAGACTAGCGGGAGGGCCCGTCTACGAGCAGTACTTC,CASSPFRLAGGPVYEQYF
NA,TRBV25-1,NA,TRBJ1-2,TGTGCCAGCAGCGGGGGACGGCCGTACGGCTACACCTTC,CASSGGRPYGYTF
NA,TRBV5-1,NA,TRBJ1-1,TGCGCCAGCAGCCCAACCGGACGGATGAACACTGAAGCTTTCTTT,CASSPTGRMNTEAFF
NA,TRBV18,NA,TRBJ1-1,TGTGCCAGCTCACCAGGGGTGAACACTGAAGCTTTCTTT,CASSPGVNTEAFF
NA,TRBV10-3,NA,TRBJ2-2,TGTGCCATCAGTGCCTCCGGGAACACCGGGGAGCTGTTTTTT,CAISASGNTGELFF
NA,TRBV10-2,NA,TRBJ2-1,TGCGCCTACCTGGACAGATACAATGAGCAGTTCTTC,CAYLDRYNEQFF
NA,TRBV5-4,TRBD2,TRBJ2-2,TGTGCCGACGGACTAGCGGGAGTCGGGGAGCTGTTTTTT,CADGLAGVGELFF
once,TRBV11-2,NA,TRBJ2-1,TGTGCCAGCAGCTCCCTTAGCGGCGGGACTTCCTACAATGAGCAGTTCTTC,CASSSLSGGTSYNEQFF
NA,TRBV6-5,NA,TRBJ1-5,TGTGCCAGCAGGGACGGGGCAGGACAGCCCCAGCATTTT,CASRDGAGQPQHF
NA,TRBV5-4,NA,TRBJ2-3,TGTGCCAGCAGCCTTCTCCCTCCGCCAGCGACAGATACGCAGTATTTT,CASSLLPPPATDTQYF
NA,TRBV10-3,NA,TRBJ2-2,TGTGCCATCAGTGAGTCAGGGCGATTGAACACCGGGGAGCTGTTTTTT,CAISESGRLNTGELFF
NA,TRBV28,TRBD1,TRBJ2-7,TGTGCCAGCAGCGGACCGGGACAGGGGTACGTCCACGAGCAGTACTTC,CASSGPGQGYVHEQYF
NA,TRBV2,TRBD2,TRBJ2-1,TGTGCCAGCAGCAATAGCGGGAGCTCCTACAATGAGCAGTTCTTC,CASSNSGSSYNEQFF
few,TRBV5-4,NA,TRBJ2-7,TGTGCCAGCAGCGTTTCAGTCGGGGGCCGCGAGCAGTACTTC,CASSVSVGGREQYF
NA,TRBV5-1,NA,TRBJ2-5,TGCGCCAGCAGCCCAGGAAGCCTCCAAGAGACCCAGTACTTC,CASSPGSLQETQYF
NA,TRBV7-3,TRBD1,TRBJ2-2,TGTGCCAGCAGCTCATTTGGGACAGGCGCGAACACCGGGGAGCTGTTTTTT,CASSSFGTGANTGELFF
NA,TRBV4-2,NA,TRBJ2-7,TGTGCCAGCAGCCCCGTCTCCGAGGGCGCCTCCTACGAGCAGTACTTC,CASSPVSEGASYEQYF